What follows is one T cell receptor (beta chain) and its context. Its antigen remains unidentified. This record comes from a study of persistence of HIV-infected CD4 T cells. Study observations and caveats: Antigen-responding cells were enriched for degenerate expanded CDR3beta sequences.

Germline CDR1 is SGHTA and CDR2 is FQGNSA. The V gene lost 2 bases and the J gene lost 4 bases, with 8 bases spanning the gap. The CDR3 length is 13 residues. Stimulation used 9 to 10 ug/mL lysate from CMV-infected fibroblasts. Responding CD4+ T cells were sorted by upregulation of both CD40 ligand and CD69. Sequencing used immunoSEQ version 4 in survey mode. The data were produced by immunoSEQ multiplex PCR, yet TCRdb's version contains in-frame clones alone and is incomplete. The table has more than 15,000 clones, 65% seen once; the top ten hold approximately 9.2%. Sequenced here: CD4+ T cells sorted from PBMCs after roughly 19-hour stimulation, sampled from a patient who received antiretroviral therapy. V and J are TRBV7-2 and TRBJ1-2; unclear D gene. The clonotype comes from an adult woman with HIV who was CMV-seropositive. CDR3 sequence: CASSLLQFYGYTF. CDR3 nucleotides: TGTGCCAGCAGCTTACTACAGTTCTATGGCTACACCTTC.